The T cell receptor beta chain under discussion was sequenced for a study of Ad26.COV2.S vaccination and SARS-CoV-2 variants. Study as a whole: Donor got 5x10^10 or 1x10^11 viral particles of Ad26.COV2.S.

About this clone itself: Its matching antigen is unknown.

Trimming pared 0 bases from V and 2 bases from J, leaving 15 bases between. CDR3 length: 17 residues. Looked up from germline, CDR1 is SGDLS and CDR2 is YYNGEE. Study-level points and caveats: Vaccine recipients posted higher spike-specific TCR breadth than their placebo counterparts.

Indicated treatment: around 19 received Ad26.COV2.S at low or high dose, single or two shots; about 5 received placebo; per-sample allocation not given. The investigators took samples on day 63 after the first vaccine or placebo injection. The study used a vaccine consisting of an Ad26 vector that expressed Wuhan-strain SARS-CoV-2 spike. Data came from immunoSEQ multiplex PCR; TCRdb stores just in-frame clones and leaves some out. The table shows hundreds of thousands of clones, with 89% occurring only once. The clonotype originates from a person between 18 and 59 years old who received the Ad26.COV2.S COVID-19 vaccine or a placebo. The material sequenced was peripheral blood, taken in a trial of Ad26.COV2.S vaccine versus placebo. The chain is built from TRBV9 and TRBJ1-3; no reliable D call. The CDR3 DNA is TGTGCCAGCAGCGTAGAGGTCCTCCCGTGGGCTGGAAACACCATATATTTT. It specifies CASSVEVLPWAGNTIYF.